This T cell receptor (beta chain) was sequenced during a study of T cell responses to AZD1222 COVID-19 vaccine. Findings and caveats of the study: A reported finding is that nearly half of spike-specific TCRs target unmutated variant regions. Spike-specific TCR breadth rose after two AZD1222 doses, and depth rose as well.

TCRdb's table, derived via immunoSEQ multiplex PCR, lists solely in-frame clones and lacks some. This sample yields 65,000 to 70,000 clones, of which roughly 85% are seen a single time; about 6.1% belongs to the top ten. Timing groups of about 4 and about 12 weeks for second doses were pooled. This clone has more than one count but fewer than ten. The antigen is undetermined. This CDR3 comprises 17 residues. CDR1 LGHDT and CDR2 YNNKEL come from the germline V gene (reference sequence). The germline V and J ends were trimmed by 3 bases and 3 bases, with 19 bases remaining between them. The sequence came from an adult who received the AZD1222 COVID-19 vaccine. The V and J genes are TRBV3-1 (or the pseudogene TRBV3-2) and TRBJ2-3; a weak D match, TRBD2 (7 bases). The input for sequencing was peripheral blood, taken 28 days after the second AZD1222 dose. The CDR3: CASSHPLGGGGTDTQYF. The CDR3 DNA reads TGTGCCAGCAGCCATCCCCTAGGGGGGGGCGGTACAGATACGCAGTATTTT.